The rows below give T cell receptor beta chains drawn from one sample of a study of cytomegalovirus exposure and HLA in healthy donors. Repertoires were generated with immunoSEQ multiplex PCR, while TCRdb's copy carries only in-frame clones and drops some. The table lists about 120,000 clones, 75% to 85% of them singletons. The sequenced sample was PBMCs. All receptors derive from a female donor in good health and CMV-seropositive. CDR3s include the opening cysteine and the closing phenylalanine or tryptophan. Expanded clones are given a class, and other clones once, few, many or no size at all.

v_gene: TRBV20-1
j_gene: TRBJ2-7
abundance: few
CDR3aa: CSARQFYEQYF

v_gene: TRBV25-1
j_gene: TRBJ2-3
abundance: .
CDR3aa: CASSDAGAPRTDTQYF

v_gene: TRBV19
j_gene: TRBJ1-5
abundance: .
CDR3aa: CASRRGVGNQPQHF

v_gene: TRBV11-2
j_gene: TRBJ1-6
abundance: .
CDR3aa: CASSLVRNTGSPLHF

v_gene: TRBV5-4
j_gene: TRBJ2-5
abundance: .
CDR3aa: CASSFDSADLTQETQYF

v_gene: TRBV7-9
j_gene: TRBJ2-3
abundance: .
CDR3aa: CASSPPGLAGLDTQYF

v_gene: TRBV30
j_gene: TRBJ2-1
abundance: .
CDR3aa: CAWNPSGGAFEFF

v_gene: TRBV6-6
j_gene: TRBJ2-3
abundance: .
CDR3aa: CASGWQGAADTQYF

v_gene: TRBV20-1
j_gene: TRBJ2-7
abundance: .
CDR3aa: CSARDRGNHF

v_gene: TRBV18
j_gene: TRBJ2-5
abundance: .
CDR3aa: CASSPGVRVSETQYF

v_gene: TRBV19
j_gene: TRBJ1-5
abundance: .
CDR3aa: CASSMGQERQPQHF

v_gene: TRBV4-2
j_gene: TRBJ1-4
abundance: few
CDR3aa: CASSTPQGGVGSTNEKLFF

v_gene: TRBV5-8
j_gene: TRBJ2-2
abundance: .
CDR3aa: CASSLDGGGYTGELFF

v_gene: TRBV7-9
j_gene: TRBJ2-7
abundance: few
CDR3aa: CASSLGGGRSYEQYF

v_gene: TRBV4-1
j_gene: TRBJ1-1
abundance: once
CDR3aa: CASSLSGNMNTEAFF

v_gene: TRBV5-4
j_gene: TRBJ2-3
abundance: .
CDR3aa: CASSPTGATTDTQYF

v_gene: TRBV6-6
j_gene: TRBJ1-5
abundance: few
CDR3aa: CASTPGVNSNQPQHF

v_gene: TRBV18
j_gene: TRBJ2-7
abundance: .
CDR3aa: CASSPRPGTGGYEQYF

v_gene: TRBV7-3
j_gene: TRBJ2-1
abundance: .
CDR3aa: CASSPRQGAGNEQFF

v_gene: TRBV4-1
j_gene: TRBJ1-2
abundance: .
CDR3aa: CASSLRDSRGYTF